Presented here are 19 T cell receptor beta chains from one specimen sequenced in a study of blood T cell repertoires in COVID-19 (TCRdb year 2020). The protocol used for the library was the immunoSEQ multiplex PCR assay. TCRdb carries this immuneACCESS record with in-frame sequences only. Its versions omit some clonotypes, under half of them owing to an unresolved V gene in the studies checked, with the rest unexplained. In all, the sample holds about 120,000 clones, and 75% to 85% of those were seen once. The ten biggest clones cover over 10% of the sample. The sample taken for sequencing was peripheral blood. The receptors were gathered from a human donor in a cohort sampled during active COVID-19.

V and J are TRBV10-3 and TRBJ2-1; D possibly corresponds to TRBD2 (7 bases). V lost 6 bases and J 6 bases, leaving 21 bases between the germline ends. CDR1 and CDR2 (germline): ENHRY, SYGVKD. The CDR3 extends over 16 amino acids. This CDR3 is CAIRARGGQGSNEQFF. CDR3 DNA sequence: TGTGCCATCAGAGCCCGCGGGGGTCAGGGGAGCAATGAGCAGTTCTTC.

In this sample, this clone turned up once. CDR3 amino acids: CASSPVTGELFF. The CDR3 bases are TGTGCCAGCAGCCCCGTCACCGGGGAGCTGTTTTTT. V gene TRBV11-2 combines with J gene TRBJ2-2; D unclear. V shed 5 bases and J shed 4 bases, with 5 bases lying between them. Germline V CDR1 and CDR2: SGHAT, FQNNGV. The CDR3 spans 12 residues.

Notes on this clone: Other DNA sequences in this specimen translate into the identical CDR3. The chain recombines TRBV3-1 (or the pseudogene TRBV3-2) with TRBJ2-7; 7 bases line up with TRBD1. The V and J ends lost 3 bases and 0 bases, in that order; junction bases with no gene match: 2. CDR3 length: 14 amino acids. Germline V CDR1 and CDR2: LGHDT, YNNKEL (reference sequence). CDR3 protein: CASSQGQNSYEQYF. DNA for the CDR3: TGTGCCAGCAGCCAGGGACAGAACTCCTACGAGCAGTACTTC.

The chain is built from TRBV5-1 and TRBJ2-1, with TRBD2 matching over 7 bases. Germline CDR1 reads SGHRS; CDR2 reads YFSETQ. The CDR3 consists of 16 residues. V shed 2 bases and J 7 bases; nucleotides not matched to a gene: 12. CDR3 region: CASSFWTGGTGNEQFF. In DNA, the CDR3 is TGCGCCAGCAGCTTCTGGACGGGGGGTACGGGAAATGAGCAGTTCTTC.

The chain uses TRBV18 and TRBJ1-1, with TRBD1 matching 9 bases. The CDR3 sequence is 17 residues long. Germline CDR1 and CDR2: KGHSH and LQKENI. Unmatched junction bases numbered 8, after V lost 3 bases and J lost 0 bases. The CDR3 sequence: CASSPPNRGRMNTEAFF. The CDR3 nucleotides read TGTGCCAGCTCACCTCCGAACAGGGGGCGTATGAACACTGAAGCTTTCTTT.

The rearrangement uses TRBV5-1 and TRBJ2-7; 7 bases line up with TRBD1. Germline V lookup: CDR1 SGHRS, CDR2 YFSETQ. This CDR3 contains 13 residues. Losses at the gene ends were 4 bases for V and 6 bases for J; bases not matched to a gene: 7. The CDR3 loop is CASSPGQTGEQYF. CDR3 nucleotide sequence: TGCGCCAGCAGCCCGGGACAGACAGGCGAGCAGTACTTC.

This clone has a count of ten or more. Other nucleotide sequences from this sample produce the same CDR3. The chain joins TRBV5-1 to TRBJ2-7, with 7 bases matching TRBD1. J gave up 2 bases and V 0 bases, and 2 bases lay outside the gene matches. From germline, CDR1 is SGHRS and CDR2 YFSETQ. The CDR3 is 14 residues long. The CDR3 protein is CASSLVQGAYEQYF. The CDR3 DNA reads as TGCGCCAGCAGCTTGGTCCAGGGGGCCTACGAGCAGTACTTC.

The chain uses TRBV13 and TRBJ2-5; 9 bases map to TRBD1. Trimming took 0 bases from V and 4 from J; bases not matched to a gene: 6. The CDR3 is 16 amino acids. CDR1 is PRHDT and CDR2 is FYEKMQ in the germline V gene (reference sequence). In nucleotides, the CDR3 is TGTGCCAGCAGCTTAGGTGGGACAGGGAGGGGAGAGACCCAGTACTTC. As protein: CASSLGGTGRGETQYF.

The CDR3 DNA follows: TGTGCCAGCAGCCCCCGGCGCGGGGGCGGAGGAAACACCATATATTTT. Its translation is CASSPRRGGGGNTIYF. The J gene is TRBJ1-3, the V gene TRBV27, with D maybe TRBD1 (6 bases). This CDR3 has 16 residues. With 6 bases removed from V and 4 bases from J, the gap between germline ends came to 19 bases. Germline CDR1 and CDR2: MNHEY and SMNVEV (reference sequence).

V usage is TRBV11-3 and J usage is TRBJ2-7; 8 bases are shared with TRBD1. The germline CDR1 and CDR2 sequences are SGHNT and YENEEA. This CDR3 spans 15 amino acids. Trimming removed 0 bases from V and 5 bases from J; junction bases left unmatched: 6. The CDR3, as DNA: TGTGCCAGCAGCTTAGATCCAGGACAGGGCCACGAGCAGTACTTC. It codes for CASSLDPGQGHEQYF.

The chain joins TRBV2 to TRBJ1-1; 11 nucleotides agree with TRBD1. CDR3 length: 16 residues. Trimming removed 4 bases from V and 1 base from J; junction bases left unmatched: 5. Germline assignment: CDR1 SNHLY and CDR2 FYNNEI. The CDR3 DNA reads as TGTGCCAGCAGTGGGACAGGGGGCCCATCGAACACTGAAGCTTTCTTT. This codes for CASSGTGGPSNTEAFF.

The chain is built from TRBV18 and TRBJ1-2, with unresolved D. Trimming shortened V by 0 bases and J by 4 bases, and 9 bases separated the two germline ends. There are 14 residues in the CDR3. Germline CDR1 and CDR2: KGHSH and LQKENI. In DNA, the CDR3 is TGTGCCAGCTCACCACCGGAGGGCCGCTATGGCTACACCTTC. The encoded protein is CASSPPEGRYGYTF.

This sequence joins TRBV5-1 and TRBJ2-3; TRBD2 agrees at 9 bases. The CDR3 is 14 residues long. Germline V lookup: CDR1 SGHRS, CDR2 YFSETQ. The ends lost 4 bases at V and 4 bases at J; junction bases unmatched: 4. The CDR3 DNA reads TGCGCCAGCAGCCCCGGGACTAGCTCAGATACGCAGTATTTT. It codes for CASSPGTSSDTQYF.

The gene calls are TRBV9 and TRBJ1-5, with 7 bases fitting TRBD1. This CDR3 region has 15 residues. Germline V CDR1 and CDR2: SGDLS, YYNGEE. V lost 3 bases to trimming and J lost 3 bases; unmatched junction nucleotides: 6. The CDR3 nucleotides are TGTGCCAGCAGCGGCACAGGGGCCCCCAATCAGCCCCAGCATTTT. Protein: CASSGTGAPNQPQHF.

The chain joins TRBV3-1 (or the pseudogene TRBV3-2) to TRBJ2-7; D may be TRBD2 (6 bases). The CDR3 extends over 15 amino acids. V lost 0 bases to trimming and J lost 3 bases, with 12 bases between them. The germline CDR1 and CDR2 sequences are LGHDT and YNNKEL (reference sequence). For the CDR3, the DNA is TGTGCCAGCAGCCAAGATCGACTAGGGGTCTACGAGCAGTACTTC. Its translation is CASSQDRLGVYEQYF.

This clone was seen only a few times. The V and J genes are TRBV2 and TRBJ2-3; the match to TRBD2 covers 8 bases. The CDR3 is 13 amino acids. V shed 8 bases and J 6 bases; nucleotides not matched to a gene: 7. Germline values: CDR1 SNHLY, CDR2 FYNNEI. This CDR3 is CASLPTGGDTQYF. The CDR3 DNA is TGTGCCAGCCTACCAACGGGAGGGGATACGCAGTATTTT.

The rearrangement links TRBV4-3 to TRBJ1-2; D possibly corresponds to TRBD1 (5 bases). The V gene lost 5 bases and the J gene lost 7 bases, with 14 bases spanning the gap. Per the germline V gene, CDR1 is LGHNA and CDR2 is YSLEER. CDR3 length: 13 amino acids. CDR3 residues: CASSDQGLGGYTF. CDR3 coding DNA: TGCGCCAGCAGCGACCAGGGTCTGGGTGGCTACACCTTC.

The V and J genes are TRBV6-5 and TRBJ1-2; perhaps TRBD1 as D (6 bases). The CDR3 runs 15 residues. Germline values: CDR1 MNHEY, CDR2 SVGAGI. Trimming took off 5 bases at V and 6 bases at J, with 19 bases between the two ends. The CDR3 sequence is CASSRDNHGVDGYTF. DNA of the CDR3: TGTGCCAGCAGTCGGGACAACCATGGGGTCGATGGCTACACCTTC.

The genes are TRBV6-2 or TRBV6-3 and TRBJ2-2; no definite D call. The CDR3 sequence is 13 residues long. With 2 bases removed from V and 1 base from J, the gap between germline ends came to 2 bases. Germline V CDR1 and CDR2: MNHEY, SVGEGT. CDR3 sequence (DNA): TGTGCCAGCAGTTACCTGAACACCGGGGAGCTGTTTTTT. It is translated as CASSYLNTGELFF.